The subject of this entry is one T cell receptor (beta chain). Antigen specificity is unknown. Semi-nested PCR with Nested Universal Primer A followed constant-region reverse priming of full-length variable regions. One entry per CDR3 protein, called by TCRdb with MiXCR from the 5' RACE reads. There are nearly 55,000 distinct CDR3 sequences in the sample; over 20% occur only once, and 3.2% lies in the top ten. Germline lookup yields CDR1 SGDLS and CDR2 YYNGEE. The CDR3 has 18 residues. The V and J ends lost 4 bases and 6 bases, in that order; junction bases with no gene match: 15. General observations from the study: Tumor memory CD4+ T cell TCR gene usage clustered with blood and lymph node memory CD4+ cells and lymph node naive CD4+ cells. Tumor Tregs overlapped most with tumor, then blood, naive CD4+ cells.

CD25-based Treg depletion was applied to purified naive CD4+ T cells. The sequenced sample was tumor-infiltrating naive CD4+ T cells sorted from the breast tumor. Subset given: naive CD4+ T cells, CD4+CD45RA+CD25-. This chain connects TRBV9 to TRBJ2-7; 14 bases match TRBD2. The sequence was collected from a female donor with breast cancer. The CDR3 nucleotides read TGTGCCAGCAGCCCTGGGACTAGCGGGAGCCGAGGGGCTCCCGAGCAGTACTTC. Residues: CASSPGTSGSRGAPEQYF.